Listed here are 17 T cell receptor beta chains from one sample, sequenced in a study of glioma-infiltrating T cells after dendritic cell vaccination. The assay was immunoSEQ multiplex PCR, and TCRdb's table has in-frame clones only and misses some. The sample lists 35,000 to 40,000 clones; around four fifths were seen once. The material sequenced was blood, taken before dendritic cell vaccination. The receptor source for this set is a human donor with glioblastoma.

With regard to this clone: This same CDR3 is encoded by further DNA sequences in the sample. V is TRBV4-1 and J is TRBJ2-7; the match to TRBD1 covers 8 bases. Looked up from germline, CDR1 is MGHRA and CDR2 is YSYEKL. The CDR3 sequence is 16 residues long. V lost 1 base, J lost 5 bases, and 10 bases stayed unmatched. The DNA for the CDR3 is TGCGCCAGCAGCCAAGGTGACAGGGGTACATTTGACGAGCAGTACTTC. It translates to CASSQGDRGTFDEQYF.

The chain links TRBV9 to TRBJ2-3; TRBD1 agrees at 10 bases. Trimming cost V 4 bases and J 4 bases; bases outside gene matches: 9. There are 16 residues in the CDR3. Germline V lookup: CDR1 SGDLS, CDR2 YYNGEE. The CDR3 region is CASSPRQGARSDTQYF. CDR3 nucleotide sequence: TGTGCCAGCAGCCCTCGACAGGGGGCAAGGTCAGATACGCAGTATTTT.

The chain has TRBV9 and TRBJ2-3; TRBD1 aligns across 7 bases. CDR1 is SGDLS and CDR2 is YYNGEE in the germline V gene. The CDR3 has 16 amino acids. V gave up 5 bases and J gave up 4 bases; unmatched junction bases: 13. The CDR3 here is CASSADARDSSDTQYF. CDR3 sequence (DNA): TGTGCCAGCAGTGCTGACGCCAGGGACAGCTCAGATACGCAGTATTTT.

The chain carries TRBV7-6 and TRBJ2-2; 7 bases map to TRBD1. The trim removed 8 bases at V and 0 bases at J, leaving 3 bases unmatched. Germline V CDR1 and CDR2: SGHVS, FNYEAQ. The CDR3 is made up of 14 amino acids. The CDR3 DNA is TGTGCCAGCTCGGGACAGCCGAACACCGGGGAGCTGTTTTTT. It is translated as CASSGQPNTGELFF.

Sample share makes this clone medium-sized (0.01 to 0.1%). CDR3 sequence: CASSKDRDEQYF. CDR3 nucleotides: TGTGCCAGCAGCAAGGACAGGGACGAGCAGTACTTC. The rearrangement uses TRBV7-9 and TRBJ2-7; 8 bases are a match to TRBD1. CDR1 and CDR2 from the germline V gene are SEHNR and FQNEAQ (reference sequence). This CDR3 contains 12 residues. J gave up 5 bases and V 5 bases, and 2 bases lay outside the gene matches.

This clone has only a few counts. V is TRBV6-5 and J is TRBJ2-2; 7 bases agree with TRBD2. CDR1 is MNHEY and CDR2 is SVGAGI in the germline V gene. The CDR3 is 15 residues long. The J segment lost 7 bases and the V segment lost 5 bases, leaving 10 bases of the junction unmatched. CDR3 sequence reads: CASSQGLVQVGELFF. The CDR3 coding sequence is TGTGCCAGCAGTCAAGGACTAGTCCAGGTCGGGGAGCTGTTTTTT.

This chain uses TRBV13 with TRBJ1-1; TRBD1 agrees at 7 bases. This CDR3 contains 15 residues. Trimming cost V 4 bases and J 3 bases; bases outside gene matches: 8. Per the germline V gene, CDR1 is PRHDT and CDR2 is FYEKMQ (reference sequence). The CDR3 nucleotides read TGTGCCAGCAGCTGGGCAGGGGGTTTTGACACTGAAGCTTTCTTT. Encoded protein: CASSWAGGFDTEAFF.

The chain uses TRBV27 and TRBJ1-2, with D hard to call. CDR3 length: 13 amino acids. V lost 5 bases and J lost 8, with 15 bases in between. The V gene's germline CDR1 is MNHEY and CDR2 SMNVEV (reference sequence). The CDR3 protein is CASSPRGSEGYTF. In DNA, the CDR3 is TGTGCCAGCAGTCCGCGGGGAAGTGAAGGCTACACCTTC.

This clone was seen a single time. This rearrangement joins TRBV11-3 to TRBJ2-4, with D tentatively TRBD2 (7 bases). With 7 bases removed from V and 8 bases from J, the gap between germline ends came to 18 bases. CDR3 length equals 14 residues. Germline CDR1 is SGHNT and CDR2 is YENEEA. CDR3 coding DNA: TGTGCCAGCACTATAGGAGGGGGGGAGGACATTCAGTACTTC. Protein sequence: CASTIGGGEDIQYF.

The chain combines TRBV15 with TRBJ1-1, with D possibly matching TRBD1 (5 bases). CDR1 is LNHNV and CDR2 is YYDKDF in the germline V gene (reference sequence). V lost 4 bases and J 0 bases, leaving 15 bases between the germline ends. This CDR3 contains 16 residues. The CDR3 nucleotides read TGTGCCACCAGCACCGCCAGGGCCTACCTGAACACTGAAGCTTTCTTT. It yields the protein CATSTARAYLNTEAFF.

CDR3 amino acids: CASSLFWQGAREQYF. For the CDR3, the DNA is TGTGCCAGCAGTTTATTCTGGCAGGGGGCGCGGGAGCAGTACTTC. The chain carries TRBV27 and TRBJ2-7; 8 bases match TRBD1. The CDR3 consists of 15 residues. Germline CDR1 reads MNHEY; CDR2 reads SMNVEV (reference sequence). J gave up 7 bases and V 1 base, and 9 bases lay outside the gene matches.

The V gene is TRBV6-1, the J gene TRBJ2-5; D gene unclear. There are 14 residues in the CDR3. V was clipped by 5 bases and J by 1 base, with 11 bases between them. In germline, CDR1 is MNHNS, CDR2 SASEGT. CDR3 protein: CASSQTSTQETQYF. Written as DNA, the CDR3 is TGTGCCAGCAGTCAGACTTCCACCCAAGAGACCCAGTACTTC.

The chain links TRBV4-2 to TRBJ2-7; 8 bases are shared with TRBD2. V was clipped by 1 base and J by 4 bases; unmatched bases: 9. The CDR3 sequence is 16 residues long. The V gene's germline CDR1 is LGHNA and CDR2 YNFKEQ. The CDR3 sequence is CASSQAWSGGIYEQYF. The CDR3 DNA reads TGTGCCAGCAGCCAAGCGTGGAGCGGGGGTATTTACGAGCAGTACTTC.

The V and J genes are TRBV7-2 and TRBJ2-2; 8 nucleotides match TRBD1. Germline CDR1 is SGHTA and CDR2 is FQGNSA. V trimming: 5 bases; J trimming: 3 bases; junction bases outside the gene matches: 8. There are 16 residues in the CDR3. The CDR3, as DNA: TGTGCCAGCAGCCGAGGACAGGGACAGTACACCGGGGAGCTGTTTTTT. Its protein product is CASSRGQGQYTGELFF. The full variable domain, completed using reference TRBV7-2 and TRBJ2-2, is GAGVSQSPSNKVTEKGKDVELRCDPISGHTALYWYRQSLGQGLEFLIYFQGNSAPDKSGLPSDRFSAERTGGSVSTLTIQRTQQEDSAVYLCASSRGQGQYTGELFFGEGSRLTVL.

The DNA for the CDR3 is TGTGCCAGCAGCTTAGCCCCAGACAGGGGTCTTGGCTACACCTTC. This codes for CASSLAPDRGLGYTF. J is TRBJ1-2 and V is TRBV7-2; TRBD1 matches at 8 bases. The CDR3 is 15 amino acids. V lost 0 bases and J lost 7; bases outside the gene matches: 7. Germline loops: CDR1 SGHTA, CDR2 FQGNSA.

The chain has TRBV14 and TRBJ2-3; 9 nucleotides line up with TRBD1. The CDR3 has 17 residues. J gave up 3 bases and V 0 bases, and 7 bases lay outside the gene matches. From germline, CDR1 is SGHDN and CDR2 FVKESK. CDR3 region: CASSQEPHRGLTDTQYF. The CDR3 nucleotides read TGTGCCAGCAGCCAAGAACCTCACAGGGGGCTGACAGATACGCAGTATTTT.

The chain employs TRBV19 and TRBJ2-7; TRBD1 might be the D (6 bases). This CDR3 has 16 residues. The germline V gene has CDR1 LNHDA and CDR2 SQIVND (reference sequence). Between the trimmed V and J ends, which lost 7 bases and 3 bases, there was a span of 22 bases. CDR3 region: CASNPGSAQGSYEQYF. Here the CDR3 DNA reads TGTGCCAGTAATCCAGGGTCTGCTCAGGGGAGCTACGAGCAGTACTTC. Full variable domain (outside the CDR3, taken from reference TRBV19 and TRBJ2-7): DGGITQSPKYLFRKEGQNVTLSCEQNLNHDAMYWYRQDPGQGLRLIYYSQIVNDFQKGDIAEGYSVSREKKESFPLTVTSAQKNPTAFYLCASNPGSAQGSYEQYFGPGTRLTVT.